This T cell receptor beta chain was found in a study of blood T cell repertoires in COVID-19. CDR1 and CDR2 (germline): KGHSH, LQKENI. This CDR3 contains 15 residues. After removal of 4 bases from V and 5 bases from J, the junction contained 4 bases not matched to a gene. Original methodology: The assay estimated nucleated cells by amplifying reference gene primers. Generated by immunoSEQ multiplex PCR, the TCRdb table keeps only in-frame clones and is missing some. The V and J calls and the clone size are those of that table, but D and trimming were determined from the DNA. Here the sample spans about 200,000 clones, around 86% being singletons. Individuals aged roughly 18 to 95 years were recruited from 24 US areas. Cohorts were based on clinical histories the participants reported.

Sample: PBMCs or T cells enriched from blood (not recorded which). The rearrangement links TRBV18 to TRBJ2-7; 14 nucleotides align to TRBD2. The TCR comes from a woman in her thirties or forties with acute COVID-19. The CDR3 coding sequence is TGTGCCAGCTCACTGACTAGCGGGAGGGCCCACGAGCAGTACTTC. It specifies CASSLTSGRAHEQYF. The full variable domain, with the rest looked up from reference TRBV18 and TRBJ2-7, is NAGVMQNPRHLVRRRGQEARLRCSPMKGHSHVYWYRQLPEEGLKFMVYLQKENIIDESGMPKERFSAEFPKEGPSILRIQQVVRGDSAAYFCASSLTSGRAHEQYFGPGTRLTVT.